The table lists the clone carrying this T cell receptor (beta chain) with a few counts. These data originate in a study of human T cells and chemical hapten exposure. TCRdb reprocessed the RACE reads with MiXCR, giving one entry per CDR3 protein. The sample holds roughly 180,000 distinct CDR3 sequences, 20% to 25% seen once. Stated time point: patch test 1, 2 weeks after DPC sensitization. Treatment specified: therapeutic diphenylcyclopropenone sensitization with weekly scalp DPC. The germline CDR1 and CDR2 sequences are DFQATT and SNEGSKA (reference sequence). The CDR3 consists of 13 residues. The ends lost 4 bases at V and 6 bases at J; junction bases unmatched: 6.

This receptor was obtained from a woman aged 45 to 65 with alopecia areata. Some clones in this sample may be carry-over from other donors' samples. The chain links TRBV20-1 to TRBJ1-5; 7 positions agree with TRBD1. This sample comprised whole blood, obtained in connection with sensitization to the hapten diphenylcyclopropenone (DPC). CDR3 loop: CSAKGQRSQPQHF. In DNA form, the CDR3 reads TGCAGTGCTAAGGGACAGCGCAGTCAGCCCCAGCATTTT.